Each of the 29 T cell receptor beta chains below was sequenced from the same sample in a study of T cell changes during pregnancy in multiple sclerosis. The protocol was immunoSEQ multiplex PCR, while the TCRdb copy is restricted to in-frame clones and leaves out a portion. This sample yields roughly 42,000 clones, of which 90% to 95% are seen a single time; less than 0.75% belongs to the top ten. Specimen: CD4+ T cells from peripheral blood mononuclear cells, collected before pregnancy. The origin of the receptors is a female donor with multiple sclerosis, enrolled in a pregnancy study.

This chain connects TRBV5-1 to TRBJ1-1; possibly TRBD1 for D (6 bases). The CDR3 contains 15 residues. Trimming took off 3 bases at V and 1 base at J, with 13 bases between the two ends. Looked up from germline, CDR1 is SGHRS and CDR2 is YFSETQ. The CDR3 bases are TGCGCCAGCAGCTCCGGGGACAATCGGAACACTGAAGCTTTCTTT. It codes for CASSSGDNRNTEAFF.

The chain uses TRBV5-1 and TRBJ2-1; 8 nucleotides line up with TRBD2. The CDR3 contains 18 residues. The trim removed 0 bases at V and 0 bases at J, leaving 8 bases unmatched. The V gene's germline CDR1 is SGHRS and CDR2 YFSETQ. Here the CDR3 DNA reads TGCGCCAGCAGCTTGGAAGCGGGGGCGGGGAGCTCCTACAATGAGCAGTTCTTC. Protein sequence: CASSLEAGAGSSYNEQFF.

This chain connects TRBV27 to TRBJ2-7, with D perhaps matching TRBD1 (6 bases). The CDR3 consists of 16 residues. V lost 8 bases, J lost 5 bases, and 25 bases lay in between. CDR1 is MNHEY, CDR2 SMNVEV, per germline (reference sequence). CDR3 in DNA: TGTGCCAGCCGTTCTCCGGGACACAGTGGGGCCGACGAGCAGTACTTC. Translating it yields CASRSPGHSGADEQYF.

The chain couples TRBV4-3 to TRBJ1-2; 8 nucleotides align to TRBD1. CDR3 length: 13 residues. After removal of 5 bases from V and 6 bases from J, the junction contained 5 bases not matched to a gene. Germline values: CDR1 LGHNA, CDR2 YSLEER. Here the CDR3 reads CASSDYRGDGYTF. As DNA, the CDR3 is TGCGCCAGCAGCGATTACAGGGGGGATGGCTACACCTTC.

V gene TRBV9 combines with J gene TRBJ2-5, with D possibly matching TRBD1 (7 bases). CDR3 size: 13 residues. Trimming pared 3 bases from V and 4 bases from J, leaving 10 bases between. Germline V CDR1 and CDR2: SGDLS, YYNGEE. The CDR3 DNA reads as TGTGCCAGCAGCGCCCAGGGGGGAGAGACCCAGTACTTC. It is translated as CASSAQGGETQYF.

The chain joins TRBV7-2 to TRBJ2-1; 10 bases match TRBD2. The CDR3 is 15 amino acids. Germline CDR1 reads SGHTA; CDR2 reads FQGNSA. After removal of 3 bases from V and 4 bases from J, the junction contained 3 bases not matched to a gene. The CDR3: CASSFRTSGYNEQFF. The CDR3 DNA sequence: TGTGCCAGCAGCTTCCGGACTAGCGGATACAATGAGCAGTTCTTC.

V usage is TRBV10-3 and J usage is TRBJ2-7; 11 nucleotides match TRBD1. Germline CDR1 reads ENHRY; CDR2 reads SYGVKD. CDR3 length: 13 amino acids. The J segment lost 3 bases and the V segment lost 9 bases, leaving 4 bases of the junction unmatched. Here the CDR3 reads CAIGTGGDYEQYF. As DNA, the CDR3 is TGTGCCATAGGGACAGGGGGGGACTACGAGCAGTACTTC.

CDR3 region: CASSLGRGVAKNIQYF. For the CDR3, the DNA is TGTGCCAGCAGCTTAGGGCGGGGAGTGGCCAAAAACATTCAGTACTTC. This rearrangement joins TRBV7-2 to TRBJ2-4; weak D call: TRBD2 (6 bases). The CDR3 loop spans 16 amino acids. Trimming took off 1 base at V and 1 base at J, with 11 bases between the two ends. From germline, CDR1 is SGHTA and CDR2 FQGNSA.

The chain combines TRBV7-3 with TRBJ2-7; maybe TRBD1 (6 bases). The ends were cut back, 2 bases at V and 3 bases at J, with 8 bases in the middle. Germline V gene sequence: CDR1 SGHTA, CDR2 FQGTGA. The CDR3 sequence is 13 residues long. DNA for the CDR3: TGTGCCAGCAGCTTACCAGGGGACTACGAGCAGTACTTC. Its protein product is CASSLPGDYEQYF.

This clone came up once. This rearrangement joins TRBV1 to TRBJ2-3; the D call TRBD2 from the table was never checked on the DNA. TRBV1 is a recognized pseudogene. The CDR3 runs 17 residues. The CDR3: CTSSPCPGLAYKDTQYF. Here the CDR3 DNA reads TGCACCAGCAGCCCCTGTCCGGGACTGGCGTATAAGGATACGCAGTATTTT.

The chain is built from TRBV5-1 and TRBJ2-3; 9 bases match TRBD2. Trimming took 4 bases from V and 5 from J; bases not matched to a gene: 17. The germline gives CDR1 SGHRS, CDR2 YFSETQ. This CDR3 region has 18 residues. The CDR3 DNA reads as TGCGCCAGCAGCGGACTTGCCCCTGGCGGGGGGGCCTTAGATACGCAGTATTTT. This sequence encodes CASSGLAPGGGALDTQYF.

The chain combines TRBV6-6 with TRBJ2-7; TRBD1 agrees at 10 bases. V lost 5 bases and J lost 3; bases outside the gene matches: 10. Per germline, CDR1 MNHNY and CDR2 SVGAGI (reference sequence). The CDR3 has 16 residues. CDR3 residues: CASSPVGQGGFYEQYF. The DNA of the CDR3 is TGTGCCAGCAGTCCCGTCGGACAGGGGGGTTTCTACGAGCAGTACTTC.

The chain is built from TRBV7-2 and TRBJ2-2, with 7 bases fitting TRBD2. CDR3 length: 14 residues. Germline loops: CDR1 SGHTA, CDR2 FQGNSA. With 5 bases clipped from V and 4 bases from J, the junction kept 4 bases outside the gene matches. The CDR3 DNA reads TGTGCCAGCAGCCTGAGCGGGGTCACCGGGGAGCTGTTTTTT. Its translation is CASSLSGVTGELFF.

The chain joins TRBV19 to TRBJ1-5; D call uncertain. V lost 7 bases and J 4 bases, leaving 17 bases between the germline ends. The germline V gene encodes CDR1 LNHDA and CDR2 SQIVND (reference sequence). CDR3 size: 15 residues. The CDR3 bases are TGTGCCAGTATCGACGGCCGCCTCGGGAATCAGCCCCAGCATTTT. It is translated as CASIDGRLGNQPQHF.

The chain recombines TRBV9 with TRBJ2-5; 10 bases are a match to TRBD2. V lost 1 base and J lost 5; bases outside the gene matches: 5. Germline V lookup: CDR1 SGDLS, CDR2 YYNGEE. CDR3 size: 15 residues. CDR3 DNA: TGTGCCAGCAGCGTAAGCGGGGGGGCCGTGGAGACCCAGTACTTC. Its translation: CASSVSGGAVETQYF.

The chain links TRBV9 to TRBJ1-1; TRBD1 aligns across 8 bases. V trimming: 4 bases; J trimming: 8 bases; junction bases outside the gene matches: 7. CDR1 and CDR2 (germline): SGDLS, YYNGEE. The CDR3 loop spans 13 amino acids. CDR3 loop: CASSIRTGTEAFF. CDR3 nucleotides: TGTGCCAGCAGCATCCGGACAGGGACAGAAGCTTTCTTT.

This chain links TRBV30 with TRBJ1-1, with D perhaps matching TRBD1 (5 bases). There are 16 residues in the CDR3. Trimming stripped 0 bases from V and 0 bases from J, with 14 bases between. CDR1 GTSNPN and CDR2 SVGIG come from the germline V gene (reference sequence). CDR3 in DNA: TGTGCCTGGAGTGTAGGTGGGGGAGGAATGAACACTGAAGCTTTCTTT. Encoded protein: CAWSVGGGGMNTEAFF.

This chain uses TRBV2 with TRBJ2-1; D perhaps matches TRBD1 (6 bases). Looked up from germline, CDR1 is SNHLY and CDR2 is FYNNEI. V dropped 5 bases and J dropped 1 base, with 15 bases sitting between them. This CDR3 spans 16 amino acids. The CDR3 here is CASSLRQVSSYNEQFF. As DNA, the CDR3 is TGTGCCAGCAGTCTTAGACAGGTCTCTTCCTACAATGAGCAGTTCTTC.

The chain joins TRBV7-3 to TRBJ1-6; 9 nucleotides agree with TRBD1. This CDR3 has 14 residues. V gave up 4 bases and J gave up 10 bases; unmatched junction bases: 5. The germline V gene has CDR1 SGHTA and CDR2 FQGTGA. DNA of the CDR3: TGTGCCAGCAGCTCACAGGGGGCTGGATCACCCCTCCACTTT. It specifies CASSSQGAGSPLHF.

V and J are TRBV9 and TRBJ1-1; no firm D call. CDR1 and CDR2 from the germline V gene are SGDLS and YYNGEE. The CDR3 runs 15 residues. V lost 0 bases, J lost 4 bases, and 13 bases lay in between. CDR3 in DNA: TGTGCCAGCAGCGTAGGGGCAGGAGGAGGCACTGAAGCTTTCTTT. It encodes CASSVGAGGGTEAFF.

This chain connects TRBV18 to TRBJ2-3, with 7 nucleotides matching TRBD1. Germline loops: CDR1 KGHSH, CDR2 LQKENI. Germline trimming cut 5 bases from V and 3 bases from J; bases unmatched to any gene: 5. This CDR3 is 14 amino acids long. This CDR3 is CASSGTATTDTQYF. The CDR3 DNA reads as TGTGCCAGCTCAGGGACAGCTACTACAGATACGCAGTATTTT.

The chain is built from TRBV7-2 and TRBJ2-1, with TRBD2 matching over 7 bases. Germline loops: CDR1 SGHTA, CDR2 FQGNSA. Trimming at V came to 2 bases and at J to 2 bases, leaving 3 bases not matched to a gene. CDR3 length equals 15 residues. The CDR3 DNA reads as TGTGCCAGCAGCTTAACGGGGGGACCCTACAATGAGCAGTTCTTC. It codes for CASSLTGGPYNEQFF.

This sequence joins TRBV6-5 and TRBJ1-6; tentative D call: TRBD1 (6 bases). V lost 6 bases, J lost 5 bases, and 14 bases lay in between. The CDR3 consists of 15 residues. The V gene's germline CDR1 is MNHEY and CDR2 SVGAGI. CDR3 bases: TGTGCCAGCAGCGTCGGGACAACTAATAATTCACCCCTCCACTTT. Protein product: CASSVGTTNNSPLHF.

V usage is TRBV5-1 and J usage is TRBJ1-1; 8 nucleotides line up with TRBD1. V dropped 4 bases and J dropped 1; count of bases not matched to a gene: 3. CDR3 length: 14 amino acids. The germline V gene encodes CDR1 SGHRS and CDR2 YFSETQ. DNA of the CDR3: TGCGCCAGCAGCCTCGGGACAGGGAACACTGAAGCTTTCTTT. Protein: CASSLGTGNTEAFF.

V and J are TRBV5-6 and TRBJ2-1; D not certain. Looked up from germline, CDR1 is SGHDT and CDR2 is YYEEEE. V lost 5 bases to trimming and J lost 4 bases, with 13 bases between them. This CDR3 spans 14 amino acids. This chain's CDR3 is CASSSSGDYNEQFF. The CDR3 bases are TGTGCCAGCAGTTCGTCAGGCGATTACAATGAGCAGTTCTTC.

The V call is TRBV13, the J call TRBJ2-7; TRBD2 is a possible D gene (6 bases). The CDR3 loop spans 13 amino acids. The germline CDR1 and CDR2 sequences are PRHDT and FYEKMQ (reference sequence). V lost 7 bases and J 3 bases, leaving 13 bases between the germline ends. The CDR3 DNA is TGTGCCAGCACCCCCCCCGGGGGCTACGAGCAGTACTTC. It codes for CASTPPGGYEQYF.

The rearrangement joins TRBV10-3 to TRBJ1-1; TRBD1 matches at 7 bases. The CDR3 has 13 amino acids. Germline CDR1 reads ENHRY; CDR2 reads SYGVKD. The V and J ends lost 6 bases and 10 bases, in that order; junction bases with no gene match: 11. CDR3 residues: CAISDIRQGGAFF. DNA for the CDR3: TGTGCCATCAGCGATATTAGACAGGGAGGAGCTTTCTTT.

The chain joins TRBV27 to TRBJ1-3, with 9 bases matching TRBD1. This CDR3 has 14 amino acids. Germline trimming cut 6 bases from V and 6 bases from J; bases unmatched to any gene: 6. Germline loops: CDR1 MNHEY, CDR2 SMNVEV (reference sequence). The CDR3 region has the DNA TGTGCCAGCAGGAAACAGGGGGCAGAAAACACCATATATTTT. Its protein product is CASRKQGAENTIYF.

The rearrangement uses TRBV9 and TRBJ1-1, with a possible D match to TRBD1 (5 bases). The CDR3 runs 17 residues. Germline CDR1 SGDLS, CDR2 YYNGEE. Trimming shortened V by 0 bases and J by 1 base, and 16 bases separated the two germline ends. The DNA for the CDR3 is TGTGCCAGCAGCGTAGAAAGACCAGGGAGGGGGAACACTGAAGCTTTCTTT. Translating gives CASSVERPGRGNTEAFF.